Listed below are T cell receptor beta chains from one sample, sequenced in a study of PD-1 blockade in classical Hodgkin lymphoma. Method: immunoSEQ multiplex PCR; TCRdb's copy keeps in-frame clones and lacks some. The repertoire has 13,000 or so clones, about 91% of them found once; the top ten carry roughly a tenth. The source material was peripheral blood mononuclear cells (PBMCs), sampled at baseline. The receptor set was obtained from a human donor with classical Hodgkin lymphoma. CDR3s include the opening cysteine and the closing phenylalanine or tryptophan.

TRBJ2-1 TRBV4-1 CASSQDGTSGTYNEQFF
TRBJ1-3 TRBV5-1 CASSLVQGSGNTIYF
TRBJ1-5 TRBV4-1 CASSPRLFGNQPQHF
TRBJ2-7 TRBV6-1 CASSPRPLDEQYF
TRBJ2-1 TRBV25-1 CASSPVEAYNEQFF
TRBJ1-1 TRBV5-6 CASSPTGYTEAFF
TRBJ1-2 TRBV11-2 CASSLGGTSVYGYTF
TRBJ2-5 TRBV5-1 CASSLVGQGGIETQYF
TRBJ1-6 TRBV4-2 CASSQVTEVSPLHF
TRBJ2-1 TRBV19 CASSIGGNNEQFF
TRBJ2-3 TRBV29-1 CSAWGSSSTDTQYF
TRBJ2-7 TRBV7-9 CASSLGGRLDEQYF
TRBJ2-3 TRBV6-4 CASSDRGTDTQYF
TRBJ2-6 TRBV2 CASSESGAGTVASGANVLTF
TRBJ1-2 TRBV5-1 CASSLFRGRGYTF
TRBJ1-1 TRBV10-1 CASSGPGPLAFF
TRBJ2-5 TRBV7-9 CASSLAETQYF
TRBJ2-6 TRBV7-9 CASSRGAGGEGANVLTF
TRBJ2-7 TRBV6-5 CASSFTGLWGVEQYF
TRBJ1-5 TRBV30 CAWSPGINQPQHF
TRBJ1-3 TRBV11-2 CASSLGVGSGNTIYF
TRBJ2-1 TRBV19 CASSMGGVTLSEQFF
TRBJ1-2 TRBV5-1 CASSFSWRTGPRNYGYTF
TRBJ2-7 TRBV28 CASTPAGTDEQYF
TRBJ2-1 TRBV19 CASSAGTSVNEQFF
TRBJ2-4 TRBV19 CASSVDRGGGAKNIQYF
TRBJ2-3 TRBV5-6 CASSSLGHLTDTQYF
TRBJ1-1 TRBV4-1 CASSQVKGPTEAFF
TRBJ1-1 TRBV4-1 CASSQVPQGGTANTEAFF
TRBJ2-2 TRBV5-5 CASSLYRAGDTGELFF
TRBJ1-1 TRBV5-1 CASSLAPGLNTEAFF
TRBJ1-2 TRBV7-8 CASSLEVGPWEGYTF
TRBJ1-1 TRBV5-5 CASSSMGENTEAFF
TRBJ2-6 TRBV5-1 CASSLSAGWANVLTF
TRBJ2-6 TRBV4-2 CASSADSSGANVLTF
TRBJ1-1 TRBV21-1 CASSKAPTVRDRGRTEAFF
TRBJ1-1 TRBV6-1 CASIGAGDPGTEAFF
TRBJ2-7 TRBV6-1 CASSEGRGTEEQYF
TRBJ1-2 TRBV7-9 CASSTTEDYYGYTF
TRBJ1-2 TRBV10-2 CASSAEGLAYGYTF
TRBJ2-7 TRBV30 CAWNRDRGVHEQYF
TRBJ1-1 TRBV5-1 CASSLGQGGGTEAFF
TRBJ2-7 TRBV5-1 CASSSRVSDEQYF
TRBJ1-2 TRBV19 CASSKLTGTNYGYTF
TRBJ2-3 TRBV11-1 CASTWSGSGRNTDTQYF
TRBJ1-1 TRBV5-1 CASSLRTGGYDTEAFF